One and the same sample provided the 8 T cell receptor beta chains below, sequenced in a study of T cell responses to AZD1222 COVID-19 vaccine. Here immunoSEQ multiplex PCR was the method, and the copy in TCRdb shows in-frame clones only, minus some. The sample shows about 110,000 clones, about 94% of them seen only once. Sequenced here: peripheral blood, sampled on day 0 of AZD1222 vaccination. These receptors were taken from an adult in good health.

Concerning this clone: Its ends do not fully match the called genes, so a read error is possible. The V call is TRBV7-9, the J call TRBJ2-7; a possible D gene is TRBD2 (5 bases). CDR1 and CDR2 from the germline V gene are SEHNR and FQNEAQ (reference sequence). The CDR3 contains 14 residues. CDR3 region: CASSLASGVNEQYF. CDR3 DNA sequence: TGTGCCAGCAGCTTAGCGTCCGGGGTCAACGAGCAGTATTTC.

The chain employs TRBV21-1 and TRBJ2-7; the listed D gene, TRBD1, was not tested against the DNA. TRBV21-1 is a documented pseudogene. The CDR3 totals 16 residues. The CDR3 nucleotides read TGTGCCAGCACCAAACGAGGGACATGGGACTCCTACGAGCAGTACTTC. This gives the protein CASTKRGTWDSYEQYF.

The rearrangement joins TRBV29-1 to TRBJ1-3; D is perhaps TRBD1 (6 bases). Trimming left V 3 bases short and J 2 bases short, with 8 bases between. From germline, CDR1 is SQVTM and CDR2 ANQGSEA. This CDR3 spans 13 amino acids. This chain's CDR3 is CSVEEGAGNTIYF. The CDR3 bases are TGCAGCGTTGAGGAGGGGGCTGGAAACACCATATATTTT.

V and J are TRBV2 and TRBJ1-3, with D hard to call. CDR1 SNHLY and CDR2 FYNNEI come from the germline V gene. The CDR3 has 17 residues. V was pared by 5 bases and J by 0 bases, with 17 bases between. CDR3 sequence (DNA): TGTGCCAGCAGTCAACTCGGGCCTCCCACCTCTGGAAACACCATATATTTT. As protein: CASSQLGPPTSGNTIYF.

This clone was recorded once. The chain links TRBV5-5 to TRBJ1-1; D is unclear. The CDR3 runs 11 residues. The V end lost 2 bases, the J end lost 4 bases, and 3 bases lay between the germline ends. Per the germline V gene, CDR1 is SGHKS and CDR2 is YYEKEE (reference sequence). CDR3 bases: TGTGCCAGCAGCTTCGGCACTGAAGCTTTCTTT. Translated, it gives CASSFGTEAFF.

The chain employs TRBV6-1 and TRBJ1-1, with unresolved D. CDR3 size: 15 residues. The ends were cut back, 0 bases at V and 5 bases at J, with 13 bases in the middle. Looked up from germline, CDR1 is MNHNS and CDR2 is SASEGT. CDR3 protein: CASSEAQRVGTEAFF. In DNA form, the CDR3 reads TGTGCCAGCAGTGAAGCTCAAAGGGTAGGGACTGAAGCTTTCTTT.

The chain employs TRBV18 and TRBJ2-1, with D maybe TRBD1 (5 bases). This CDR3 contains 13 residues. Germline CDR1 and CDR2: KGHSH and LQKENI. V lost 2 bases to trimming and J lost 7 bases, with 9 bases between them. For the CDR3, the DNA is TGTGCCAGCTCACCAGTCAGGGATAATGAGCAGTTCTTC. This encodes CASSPVRDNEQFF. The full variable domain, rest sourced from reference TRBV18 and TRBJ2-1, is NAGVMQNPRHLVRRRGQEARLRCSPMKGHSHVYWYRQLPEEGLKFMVYLQKENIIDESGMPKERFSAEFPKEGPSILRIQQVVRGDSAAYFCASSPVRDNEQFFGPGTRLTVL.

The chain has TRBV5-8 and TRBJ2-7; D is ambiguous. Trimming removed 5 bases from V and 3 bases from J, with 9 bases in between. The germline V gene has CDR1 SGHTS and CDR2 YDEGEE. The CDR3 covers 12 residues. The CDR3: CASSAAIYEQYF. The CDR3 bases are TGTGCCAGCAGTGCAGCCATCTACGAGCAGTACTTC.